Listed here are 29 T cell receptor beta chains from one sample, sequenced in a study of T cell changes during pregnancy in multiple sclerosis (dated by TCRdb to about 2019). Libraries were made using the immunoSEQ multiplex PCR assay. This immuneACCESS table, as held by TCRdb, lists in-frame sequences with V and J called but not all clones. Of the missing ones, under half trace to an unresolved V gene in checked studies; the others have no known cause. A total of about 51,000 clones appear in this sample, 94% of them only once. The ten largest clones add up to 0.5% to 0.7% of the sample. The source material was CD4+ T cells from peripheral blood mononuclear cells, sampled in the second trimester of pregnancy. The source of these receptors is a female donor with multiple sclerosis, enrolled in a pregnancy study.

This chain links TRBV10-3 with TRBJ1-2, with a weak D call TRBD1 (5 bases). The CDR3 extends over 13 amino acids. CDR1 and CDR2 (germline): ENHRY, SYGVKD. V was clipped by 4 bases and J by 6 bases, with 12 bases between them. The CDR3 nucleotides read TGTGCCATCAGTGTAAGGCAGGGCAATGGCTACACCTTC. Translated, it gives CAISVRQGNGYTF.

The chain employs TRBV7-8 and TRBJ2-7; no definite D call. CDR1 SGHVS and CDR2 FQNEAQ come from the germline V gene. The CDR3 extends over 16 amino acids. V was clipped by 0 bases and J by 6 bases, with 18 bases between them. CDR3 in amino acids: CASSLAAGFKVGEQYF. The DNA of the CDR3 is TGTGCCAGCAGCTTAGCGGCAGGATTCAAGGTTGGCGAGCAGTACTTC.

This rearrangement joins TRBV4-2 to TRBJ2-3; 9 nucleotides agree with TRBD2. V lost 4 bases to trimming and J lost 2 bases; unmatched junction nucleotides: 7. Per germline, CDR1 LGHNA and CDR2 YNFKEQ. The CDR3 consists of 16 residues. CDR3 nucleotides: TGTGCCAGCAGCCTTAGAGTAGCGGGGGACACAGATACGCAGTATTTT. Protein: CASSLRVAGDTDTQYF.

V and J are TRBV6-5 and TRBJ2-3; 10 bases line up with TRBD2. Germline assignment: CDR1 MNHEY and CDR2 SVGAGI. Trimming at V came to 6 bases and at J to 4 bases, leaving 4 bases not matched to a gene. The CDR3 is 14 residues long. The CDR3 loop is CASRTGLAADTQYF. The CDR3 DNA is TGTGCCAGCAGAACCGGACTAGCGGCAGATACGCAGTATTTT.

The V call is TRBV7-2, the J call TRBJ2-7, with TRBD1 identical over 7 bases. The CDR3 has 12 amino acids. With V trimmed by 5 bases and J by 4 bases, 2 bases remained unmatched. Germline V gene sequence: CDR1 SGHTA, CDR2 FQGNSA. DNA for the CDR3: TGTGCCAGCAGCCGGGACAGATACGAGCAGTACTTC. Protein sequence: CASSRDRYEQYF. The full variable domain, rest sourced from reference TRBV7-2 and TRBJ2-7, is GAGVSQSPSNKVTEKGKDVELRCDPISGHTALYWYRQSLGQGLEFLIYFQGNSAPDKSGLPSDRFSAERTGGSVSTLTIQRTQQEDSAVYLCASSRDRYEQYFGPGTRLTVT.

V and J are TRBV7-9 and TRBJ2-7, with TRBD2 matching 14 bases. The CDR3 runs to 15 residues. Germline V gives CDR1 SEHNR, CDR2 FQNEAQ (reference sequence). With V trimmed by 5 bases and J by 8 bases, 8 bases remained unmatched. CDR3 nucleotide sequence: TGTGCCAGCAGCCCCCAGACTAGCGGGGGGGCCCAGCAGTACTTC. It translates to CASSPQTSGGAQQYF.

This clone was observed once. The chain joins TRBV19 to TRBJ1-6; D possibly corresponds to TRBD1 (6 bases). V gave up 6 bases and J gave up 7 bases, with 13 bases separating them. The CDR3 consists of 14 residues. Germline V gives CDR1 LNHDA, CDR2 SQIVND (reference sequence). This CDR3 is CASSHYGQNSPLHF. DNA of the CDR3: TGTGCCAGTAGCCATTACGGACAGAATTCACCCCTCCACTTT. Filled out from reference TRBV19 and TRBJ1-6, the complete variable domain reads DGGITQSPKYLFRKEGQNVTLSCEQNLNHDAMYWYRQDPGQGLRLIYYSQIVNDFQKGDIAEGYSVSREKKESFPLTVTSAQKNPTAFYLCASSHYGQNSPLHFGNGTRLTVT.

The chain joins TRBV7-2 to TRBJ2-7; the match to TRBD1 covers 9 bases. V trimming: 4 bases; J trimming: 10 bases; junction bases outside the gene matches: 5. There are 12 residues in the CDR3. The germline CDR1 and CDR2 sequences are SGHTA and FQGNSA. CDR3 sequence (DNA): TGTGCCAGCAGCTCGGGACAGGGCTCCCAGTACTTC. It translates to CASSSGQGSQYF.

This clone was recorded only once. The J gene is TRBJ2-1, the V gene TRBV29-1, with 8 positions matching TRBD2. V was pared by 3 bases and J by 4 bases, with 2 bases of the junction left unmatched. The CDR3 consists of 13 residues. Germline CDR1 reads SQVTM; CDR2 reads ANQGSEA. CDR3 protein: CSVDERGYNEQFF. The CDR3 DNA follows: TGCAGCGTTGACGAGCGGGGGTACAATGAGCAGTTCTTC.

This sequence joins TRBV30 and TRBJ1-3; D ambiguous. The V end was cut by 2 bases, the J end by 6 bases, with 5 bases between. The CDR3 is 11 amino acids. CDR1 GTSNPN and CDR2 SVGIG come from the germline V gene (reference sequence). The chain's CDR3 is CAWSRANTIYF. The DNA of the CDR3 is TGTGCCTGGAGTAGAGCAAACACCATATATTTT.

The chain recombines TRBV18 with TRBJ2-3; 8 bases are a match to TRBD2. Germline V gene sequence: CDR1 KGHSH, CDR2 LQKENI. The CDR3 length is 17 residues. Trimming took 3 bases from V and 6 from J; bases not matched to a gene: 14. The CDR3 DNA follows: TGTGCCAGCTCACCTCTCGTTAGCGGGGCCCAAGGCGATACGCAGTATTTT. Translated: CASSPLVSGAQGDTQYF.

This CDR3 reads CASSPGTSGGDTQYF. The CDR3, as DNA: TGTGCCAGCTCACCAGGGACTAGCGGGGGAGATACGCAGTATTTT. This chain joins TRBV18 and TRBJ2-3; 14 bases line up with TRBD2. Per the germline V gene, CDR1 is KGHSH and CDR2 is LQKENI. This CDR3 has 15 residues. Trimming cost V 2 bases and J 5 bases; bases outside gene matches: 0.

The rearrangement links TRBV4-2 to TRBJ1-3; 7 bases agree with TRBD1. V was clipped by 2 bases and J by 4 bases; unmatched bases: 8. The CDR3 totals 16 residues. Looked up from germline, CDR1 is LGHNA and CDR2 is YNFKEQ. CDR3 amino acids: CASSQKQTGVGNTIYF. CDR3 in DNA: TGTGCCAGCAGCCAAAAACAAACAGGGGTAGGAAACACCATATATTTT.

This chain uses TRBV5-1 with TRBJ1-2; maybe TRBD1 (5 bases). The CDR3 sequence is 15 residues long. Germline V gene lookup returns CDR1 SGHRS and CDR2 YFSETQ. V lost 8 bases, J lost 3 bases, and 20 bases lay in between. CDR3 in amino acids: CAREPEKGLYYGYTF. CDR3 coding DNA: TGCGCCAGGGAACCTGAAAAGGGACTTTACTATGGCTACACCTTC.

The rearrangement joins TRBV7-3 to TRBJ2-1; 10 positions agree with TRBD2. The germline CDR1 and CDR2 sequences are SGHTA and FQGTGA. The J segment lost 15 bases and the V segment lost 0 bases, leaving 5 bases of the junction unmatched. CDR3 size: 13 residues. The CDR3 reads CASSLTERGGGFF. As DNA, the CDR3 is TGTGCCAGCAGCTTAACAGAGCGGGGGGGAGGGTTCTTC.

This rearrangement joins TRBV5-6 to TRBJ1-5; D remains ambiguous. Trimming shortened V by 5 bases and J by 3 bases, and 9 bases separated the two germline ends. CDR3 length: 13 residues. CDR1 SGHDT and CDR2 YYEEEE come from the germline V gene. The CDR3 DNA reads TGTGCCAGCAGTTTACAGTACAATCAGCCCCAGCATTTT. Translated, it gives CASSLQYNQPQHF.

The chain employs TRBV10-2 and TRBJ2-1, with D uncertain. Germline values: CDR1 WSHSY, CDR2 SAAADI. The CDR3 is 13 residues long. V gave up 8 bases and J gave up 10 bases, with 18 bases separating them. The CDR3 spells CASLPNYAREQFF. The CDR3 DNA reads as TGCGCCAGCCTACCCAACTACGCTCGGGAGCAGTTCTTC.

The rearrangement joins TRBV6-5 to TRBJ1-5; D not resolved. The germline V gene has CDR1 MNHEY and CDR2 SVGAGI. Trimming took off 2 bases at V and 3 bases at J, with 5 bases between the two ends. CDR3 length equals 13 residues. The CDR3: CASSYQDNQPQHF. Here the CDR3 DNA reads TGTGCCAGCAGTTACCAGGACAATCAGCCCCAGCATTTT.

The gene calls are TRBV2 and TRBJ2-3, with 7 bases identical to TRBD2. This CDR3 region has 16 residues. V dropped 2 bases and J dropped 3; count of bases not matched to a gene: 8. In germline, CDR1 is SNHLY, CDR2 FYNNEI. The CDR3 region is CASSERASGETDTQYF. DNA for the CDR3: TGTGCCAGCAGTGAAAGGGCCAGCGGGGAAACAGATACGCAGTATTTT.

The chain joins TRBV15 to TRBJ2-3, with 11 bases that match TRBD2. The V gene's germline CDR1 is LNHNV and CDR2 YYDKDF (reference sequence). With 7 bases clipped from V and 5 bases from J, the junction kept 8 bases outside the gene matches. The CDR3 spans 15 residues. The CDR3 region is CATNSGGAGGDTQYF. CDR3 coding DNA: TGTGCCACCAATAGCGGGGGGGCCGGGGGAGATACGCAGTATTTT. Based on the CDR3 plus reference TRBV15 and TRBJ2-3, the full variable domain is DAMVIQNPRYQVTQFGKPVTLSCSQTLNHNVMYWYQQKSSQAPKLLFHYYDKDFNNEADTPDNFQSRRPNTSFCFLDIRSPGLGDTAMYLCATNSGGAGGDTQYFGPGTRLTVL.

This chain joins TRBV7-9 and TRBJ1-1; no clear D gene. V was clipped by 3 bases and J by 2 bases, with 13 bases between them. This CDR3 is 15 amino acids long. Germline loops: CDR1 SEHNR, CDR2 FQNEAQ (reference sequence). The CDR3 reads CASSLGGAGNTEAFF. CDR3 DNA: TGTGCCAGCAGCTTGGGAGGCGCCGGTAACACTGAAGCTTTCTTT.

This clone came up once. This chain uses TRBV4-3 with TRBJ2-3; 9 bases line up with TRBD1. This CDR3 spans 17 amino acids. Germline CDR1 LGHNA, CDR2 YSLEER. The J segment lost 4 bases and the V segment lost 4 bases, leaving 12 bases of the junction unmatched. In DNA form, the CDR3 reads TGCGCCAGCAGCCTGATGTCGGGACAGGGTGTATCAGATACGCAGTATTTT. Amino acid sequence: CASSLMSGQGVSDTQYF.

The chain employs TRBV7-8 and TRBJ2-5; 8 bases line up with TRBD2. The CDR3 totals 16 residues. The junction had 10 bases not matched to a gene; V was cut back by 4 bases and J by 3 bases. The V gene's germline CDR1 is SGHVS and CDR2 FQNEAQ. The CDR3 nucleotides read TGTGCCAGCAGCTGGCCAGGCGCGGGGGGTGAAGAGACCCAGTACTTC. Its translation: CASSWPGAGGEETQYF.

The chain joins TRBV6-6 to TRBJ2-1; D remains unclear. Trimming cost V 6 bases and J 1 base, with 10 bases left between them. This CDR3 has 14 residues. The V gene's germline CDR1 is MNHNY and CDR2 SVGAGI (reference sequence). The CDR3 region has the DNA TGTGCCAGCAGCCTCCTCGGGTCCTACAATGAGCAGTTCTTC. Its protein product is CASSLLGSYNEQFF.

This sequence joins TRBV27 and TRBJ1-4, with TRBD1 as a possible D gene (6 bases). The CDR3 has 16 residues. Germline CDR1 reads MNHEY; CDR2 reads SMNVEV (reference sequence). Trimming removed 3 bases from V and 0 bases from J, with 11 bases in between. CDR3 sequence: CASSFGGLTTNEKLFF. DNA of the CDR3: TGTGCCAGCAGTTTCGGGGGGCTTACAACTAATGAAAAACTGTTTTTT.

The chain employs TRBV7-6 and TRBJ2-3; 7 bases are a match to TRBD1. V trimming: 5 bases; J trimming: 2 bases; junction bases outside the gene matches: 4. The CDR3 runs 14 residues. Germline V gene data show CDR1 as SGHVS and CDR2 as FNYEAQ. CDR3 DNA: TGTGCCAGCAGCCTGGGACAGTTCACAGATACGCAGTATTTT. Its translation: CASSLGQFTDTQYF. The full variable domain, its missing parts supplied by reference TRBV7-6 and TRBJ2-3, is GAGVSQSPRYKVTKRGQDVALRCDPISGHVSLYWYRQALGQGPEFLTYFNYEAQQDKSGLPNDRFSAERPEGSISTLTIQRTEQRDSAMYRCASSLGQFTDTQYFGPGTRLTVL.

V is TRBV5-4 and J is TRBJ1-4, with 7 positions matching TRBD1. Looked up from germline, CDR1 is SGHNT and CDR2 is YYREEE (reference sequence). This CDR3 is 16 amino acids long. Germline trimming cut 4 bases from V and 0 bases from J; bases unmatched to any gene: 6. CDR3 in DNA: TGTGCCAGCAGCCCAGGGACAGCCGCAACTAATGAAAAACTGTTTTTT. Encoded protein: CASSPGTAATNEKLFF.

The CDR3 bases are TGTGCCATCAGTGAGTCGATTAGCGGCAGGGCGAGTAATTCACCCCTCCACTTT. Translating gives CAISESISGRASNSPLHF. This chain connects TRBV10-3 to TRBJ1-6; possible D gene TRBD1, 5 bases. V lost 0 bases and J 6 bases, leaving 18 bases between the germline ends. The CDR3 contains 18 residues. From germline, CDR1 is ENHRY and CDR2 SYGVKD.

The chain carries TRBV30 and TRBJ1-3; D not certain. The CDR3 sequence is 12 residues long. Per germline, CDR1 GTSNPN and CDR2 SVGIG (reference sequence). V was shortened by 0 bases and J by 7 bases, with 7 bases between the two germline ends. The CDR3 reads CAWSVRGNTIYF. The DNA for the CDR3 is TGTGCCTGGAGTGTACGCGGGAACACCATATATTTT. Full variable domain (remainder filled in from reference TRBV30 and TRBJ1-3): SQTIHQWPATLVQPVGSPLSLECTVEGTSNPNLYWYRQAAGRGLQLLFYSVGIGQISSEVPQNLSASRPQDRQFILSSKKLLLSDSGFYLCAWSVRGNTIYFGEGSWLTVV.